Included here is one TCR beta chain sequence, with context. Germline V gene data show CDR1 as MNHEY and CDR2 as SVGAGI. The CDR3 sequence is 13 residues long. V was trimmed by 10 bases and J by 10 bases, leaving 17 bases between them. The repertoire was sequenced with immunoSEQ multiplex PCR; TCRdb's copy has only in-frame clones and lacks some. This sample has 150,000 to 200,000 clones, with 84% found just once. The data derive from a study of blood T cell repertoires in COVID-19. Sample: PBMCs or T cells enriched from blood (not recorded which). The TCR was taken from a man aged 50 to 59 who had recovered from COVID-19. The V call is TRBV6-5, the J call TRBJ1-6, with D possibly matching TRBD1 (5 bases). The CDR3 DNA is TGTGCCATAGGAAGACAGAGAGAATCACCCCTCCACTTT. Amino acid sequence: CAIGRQRESPLHF.